The T cell receptor (beta chain) described here comes from a study of control samples from healthy donors and cancer patients. The method was immunoSEQ multiplex PCR; TCRdb's version includes in-frame clones alone and lacks a portion of them. Here the sample spans around 74,000 clones, 85% to 95% being singletons. The sequenced sample consisted of blood. The sequence came from a woman aged 55-69 years in good health.

For the CDR3, the DNA is TGTGCCAGCAGCTTTAGCACAGATACGCAGTATTTT. Translation: CASSFSTDTQYF. J is TRBJ2-3 and V is TRBV3-1 (or the pseudogene TRBV3-2); D uncertain. Germline V gives CDR1 LGHDT, CDR2 YNNKEL (reference sequence). The CDR3 runs 12 residues. Trimming took 5 bases from V and 0 from J, leaving 3 bases between them.